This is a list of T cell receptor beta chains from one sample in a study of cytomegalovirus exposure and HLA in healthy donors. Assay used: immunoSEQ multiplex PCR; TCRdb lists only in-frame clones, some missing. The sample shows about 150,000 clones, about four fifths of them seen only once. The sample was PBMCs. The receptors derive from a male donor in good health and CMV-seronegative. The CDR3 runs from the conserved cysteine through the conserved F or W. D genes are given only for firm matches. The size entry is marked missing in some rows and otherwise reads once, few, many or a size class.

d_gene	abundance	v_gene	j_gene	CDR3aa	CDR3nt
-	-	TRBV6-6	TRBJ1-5	CASTDSSNQPQHF	TGTGCCAGCACAGACAGTAGCAATCAGCCCCAGCATTTT
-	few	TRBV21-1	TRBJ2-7	CASSNGRRTGVNYEQYF	TGTGCCAGCAGCAACGGTAGGAGGACAGGGGTCAACTACGAGCAGTACTTC
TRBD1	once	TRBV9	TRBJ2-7	CASSTAGTGGLEQYF	TGTGCCAGCAGCACAGCCGGGACAGGGGGTCTTGAGCAGTACTTC
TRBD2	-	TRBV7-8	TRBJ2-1	CASSLESGGLRNNEQFF	TGTGCCAGCAGCTTAGAGAGCGGGGGGCTCCGAAACAATGAGCAGTTCTTC
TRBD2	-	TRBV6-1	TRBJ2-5	CASSARWTSGGAQETQYF	TGTGCCAGCAGTGCCCGATGGACTAGCGGGGGGGCACAGGAGACCCAGTACTTC
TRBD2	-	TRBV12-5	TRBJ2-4	CASATGLAVDIQYF	TGTGCTAGTGCCACGGGACTAGCAGTTGACATTCAGTACTTC
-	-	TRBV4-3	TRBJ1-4	CASSQSWANEKLFF	TGCGCCAGCAGCCAATCTTGGGCCAATGAAAAACTGTTTTTT
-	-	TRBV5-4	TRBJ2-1	CASSLPQHEQFF	TGTGCCAGCAGCTTACCACAGCATGAGCAGTTCTTC
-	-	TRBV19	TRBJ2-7	CASSANLAYSPSEQYF	TGTGCCAGTAGTGCCAACCTCGCCTATTCCCCTAGCGAGCAGTACTTC
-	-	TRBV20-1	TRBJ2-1	CSGLEDEQFF	TGCAGCGGCTTAGAGGATGAGCAGTTCTTC
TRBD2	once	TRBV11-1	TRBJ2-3	CASSLAGGTDTQYF	TGTGCCAGCAGCTTAGCGGGAGGGACCGATACGCAGTATTTT
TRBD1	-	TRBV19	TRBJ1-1	CATQGARDTEAFF	TGTGCCACCCAGGGGGCTCGGGACACTGAAGCTTTCTTT
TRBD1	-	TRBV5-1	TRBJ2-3	CASSLAQGTDTQYF	TGCGCCAGCAGCTTGGCACAGGGGACAGATACGCAGTATTTT
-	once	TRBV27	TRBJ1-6	CASSLAGPLSYNSPLHF	TGTGCCAGCAGTTTAGCGGGCCCCCTCTCTTATAATTCACCCCTCCACTTT